These 24 T cell receptor beta chains came from one sample sequenced in a study of blood T cells in healthy people across ages. A second about 7 to 12 cycle PCR used barcoded and J-beta primers. TCRdb itself ran the 5' RACE reads through MiXCR, one entry per CDR3 protein. Of over 600,000 distinct CDR3 sequences listed, roughly two fifths are singletons. Input material: blood. The receptors originated from a man at least 80 years old in good health.

This sequence joins TRBV28 and TRBJ2-4; a weak D match, TRBD1 (6 bases). The J call could be wrong; TRBJ2-7 is a better fit for the DNA end. Germline V gene sequence: CDR1 MDHEN, CDR2 SYDVKM. This CDR3 is 16 amino acids long. In nucleotides, the CDR3 is TGTGCCAGCAGTTCCACCGGGCAGGGGAATCTCTACGAGCAGTACTTC. This codes for CASSSTGQGNLYEQYF.

This chain uses TRBV7-3 with TRBJ2-1, with D perhaps matching TRBD2 (6 bases). Looked up from germline, CDR1 is SGHTA and CDR2 is FQGTGA. CDR3 length: 16 residues. With 5 bases removed from V and 2 bases from J, the gap between germline ends came to 16 bases. The CDR3 region is CASSPIRDSPYNEQFF. The CDR3 DNA is TGTGCCAGCAGCCCGATCCGGGACTCCCCCTACAATGAGCAGTTCTTC.

As to this clonotype: The germline gene is not matched at one end of the junction; a read error may be the cause. The chain is built from TRBV7-2 and TRBJ1-2; D remains unclear. The germline CDR1 and CDR2 sequences are SGHTA and FQGNSA. The CDR3 extends over 14 amino acids. The CDR3 coding sequence is TGTGCCAGCAGCGTAGCGAGGGAGGACTATGGCTACACCTTC. This translates into CASSVAREDYGYTF.

V and J are TRBV6-1 and TRBJ1-5; no reliable D call. The CDR3 sequence is 14 residues long. V shed 2 bases and J shed 1 base, with 6 bases lying between them. Looked up from germline, CDR1 is MNHNS and CDR2 is SASEGT. In nucleotides, the CDR3 is TGTGCCAGCAGTGAACGGAGGAGCAATCAGCCCCAGCATTTT. It yields the protein CASSERRSNQPQHF.

This clonotype was picked up many times. The V call is TRBV6-2 or TRBV6-3, the J call TRBJ2-7, with D possibly TRBD1 on 5 matching bases. Trimming removed 5 bases from V and 5 bases from J, with 16 bases in between. CDR3 length: 14 amino acids. Germline assignment: CDR1 MNHEY and CDR2 SVGEGT. In nucleotides, the CDR3 is TGTGCCAGCAGTCGACCCGGACAAGCGAACGAGCAGTACTTC. Translating it yields CASSRPGQANEQYF.

This clonotype came up a few times. V is TRBV7-2 and J is TRBJ2-5; D remains unclear. Germline V gives CDR1 SGHTA, CDR2 FQGNSA. There are 14 residues in the CDR3. The V end lost 2 bases, the J end lost 4 bases, and 11 bases lay between the germline ends. The CDR3 DNA sequence: TGTGCCAGCAGCTTAAGGGTCTTGTCAGAGACCCAGTACTTC. Translating gives CASSLRVLSETQYF.

CDR3 amino acids: CASSLVGGQGYEQYF. The DNA of the CDR3 is TGTGCCAGCAGCTTGGTAGGCGGACAGGGCTACGAGCAGTACTTC. The genes are TRBV5-5 and TRBJ2-5; 8 nucleotides align to TRBD1. The DNA matches TRBJ2-7 better at its end, which makes the J call doubtful. Germline CDR1 reads SGHKS; CDR2 reads YYEKEE (reference sequence). The CDR3 is 15 residues long.

The rearrangement joins TRBV7-9 to TRBJ2-3, with D unclear. The CDR3 totals 14 residues. The V gene lost 2 bases and the J gene lost 9 bases, with 15 bases spanning the gap. CDR1 and CDR2 (germline): SEHNR, FQNEAQ (reference sequence). The CDR3 DNA follows: TGTGCCAGCAGCTTAATCCTAATTTCGGAGACGCAGTATTTT. Translation gives CASSLILISETQYF.

This clonotype was recorded many times. This chain uses TRBV6-1 with TRBJ1-5; perhaps TRBD1 as D (5 bases). This CDR3 comprises 15 residues. Germline CDR1 MNHNS, CDR2 SASEGT. V lost 0 bases to trimming and J lost 0 bases, with 6 bases between them. For the CDR3, the DNA is TGTGCCAGCAGTGAAGCGACAGTTAGCAATCAGCCCCAGCATTTT. It specifies CASSEATVSNQPQHF.

This clonotype has more than one count but fewer than ten. This may be a read error, as it is one base from a much larger clone. V usage is TRBV7-2 and J usage is TRBJ2-1, with 12 bases aligning to TRBD2. Trimming took 1 base from V and 10 from J; bases not matched to a gene: 5. The CDR3 extends over 15 amino acids. Germline CDR1 and CDR2: SGHTA and FQGNSA. The CDR3 nucleotides read TGTGCCAGCAGCTTAGGATGGACTAGCGGGGAGGAGCAGTTCTTC. This sequence encodes CASSLGWTSGEEQFF. Drawing the rest from reference TRBV7-2 and TRBJ2-1, the complete variable domain is GAGVSQSPSNKVTEKGKDVELRCDPISGHTALYWYRQSLGQGLEFLIYFQGNSAPDKSGLPSDRFSAERTGGSVSTLTIQRTQQEDSAVYLCASSLGWTSGEEQFFGPGTRLTVL.

This clonotype was seen a handful of times. The gene calls are TRBV6-6 and TRBJ2-5; D is perhaps TRBD2 (6 bases). Germline assignment: CDR1 MNHNY and CDR2 SVGAGI (reference sequence). The CDR3 covers 15 residues. The V end lost 7 bases, the J end lost 1 base, and 16 bases lay between the germline ends. The CDR3 bases are TGTGCCAGCATTAGCGGTCGAAGACCCCAAGAGACCCAGTACTTC. This encodes CASISGRRPQETQYF.

This clonotype was seen a handful of times. One base away lies a much larger clone, so this may be a sequencing read error. The chain uses TRBV7-2 and TRBJ2-5, with D possibly TRBD1 on 6 matching bases. The length of the CDR3 is 14 residues. V lost 7 bases to trimming and J lost 11 bases, with 23 bases between them. Germline CDR1 is SGHTA and CDR2 is FQGNSA. The CDR3 protein is CASTPDTGYDEQYF. The CDR3 coding sequence is TGTGCCAGCACCCCGGACACAGGGTACGATGAGCAGTACTTC. Full variable domain (outside the CDR3, taken from reference TRBV7-2 and TRBJ2-5): GAGVSQSPSNKVTEKGKDVELRCDPISGHTALYWYRQSLGQGLEFLIYFQGNSAPDKSGLPSDRFSAERTGGSVSTLTIQRTQQEDSAVYLCASTPDTGYDEQYFGPGTRLLVL.

The V gene is TRBV7-2, the J gene TRBJ2-1; the match to TRBD2 covers 14 bases. J was trimmed by 4 bases and V by 4 bases; bases with no gene match: 12. Germline CDR1 and CDR2: SGHTA and FQGNSA. There are 19 residues in the CDR3. CDR3 DNA sequence: TGTGCCAGCAGCTCGGAGGGGACTAGCGGGGGAAGAGGGTACAATGAGCAGTTCTTC. Translation: CASSSEGTSGGRGYNEQFF.

The sample holds many counts of this clonotype. V and J are TRBV5-1 and TRBJ1-1, with 10 positions matching TRBD1. The CDR3 is 18 amino acids. V was clipped by 1 base and J by 4 bases; unmatched bases: 13. The germline V gene encodes CDR1 SGHRS and CDR2 YFSETQ. The CDR3 nucleotides read TGCGCCAGCAGCTTGAACCCGGGACAGGGGTATTCGGGCACTGAAGCTTTCTTT. Its protein product is CASSLNPGQGYSGTEAFF.

The chain employs TRBV4-1 and TRBJ2-3; the match to TRBD2 covers 10 bases. Germline trimming cut 0 bases from V and 0 bases from J; bases unmatched to any gene: 15. Germline CDR1 reads MGHRA; CDR2 reads YSYEKL. This CDR3 spans 21 amino acids. The DNA for the CDR3 is TGCGCCAGCAGCCAAGAGCGAGCTGCTAGCGGGGGCGCTACTAGCACAGATACGCAGTATTTT. This gives the protein CASSQERAASGGATSTDTQYF.

This chain links TRBV10-2 with TRBJ2-7; D might be TRBD1 (6 bases). Germline V gene sequence: CDR1 WSHSY, CDR2 SAAADI. The CDR3 consists of 13 residues. With 7 bases removed from V and 0 bases from J, the gap between germline ends came to 10 bases. CDR3 coding DNA: TGCGCCAGCACCGTAGGGGGCTCCTACGAGCAGTACTTC. It yields the protein CASTVGGSYEQYF.

This clonotype was recorded a few times. This chain uses TRBV9 with TRBJ1-2; no firm D call. Germline-derived CDR1 and CDR2 are SGDLS and YYNGEE. The CDR3 contains 12 residues. V lost 0 bases, J lost 7 bases, and 7 bases lay in between. The CDR3, as DNA: TGTGCCAGCAGCGTAGATGACGGTGGCTACACCTTC. Its protein product is CASSVDDGGYTF.

To note about this clonotype: One junction end does not reproduce the germline sequence, and a read error may be involved. The V gene is TRBV6-1, the J gene TRBJ1-6; D possibly corresponds to TRBD1 (5 bases). CDR1 is MNHNS and CDR2 is SASEGT in the germline V gene. The CDR3 is 20 residues long. Written as DNA, the CDR3 is TGTACCAGCAGCGTGAACGGGGGTTGGAGCTTCGTCTCCTATAATTCACCCCTCCACTTT. Its protein product is CTSSVNGGWSFVSYNSPLHF.

The sample holds a few counts of this clonotype. This may be a read error, as it is one base from a much larger clone. The rearrangement uses TRBV10-2 and TRBJ2-7; D is possibly TRBD1 (6 bases). The V gene lost 6 bases and the J gene lost 3 bases, with 9 bases spanning the gap. Germline-derived CDR1 and CDR2 are WSHSY and SAAADI. This CDR3 is 12 amino acids long. CDR3 nucleotides: TGCGCCAGCAGGGGCAGGGGCTACGAGCAGTACTTC. Its translation is CASRGRGYEQYF.

The V call is TRBV11-2, the J call TRBJ1-6; D remains unclear. The CDR3 length is 13 residues. Trimming took 8 bases from V and 3 from J, leaving 8 bases between them. Germline CDR1 reads SGHAT; CDR2 reads FQNNGV. The CDR3 region is CASAVGYNSPLHF. The CDR3 DNA reads TGTGCCAGCGCGGTGGGCTATAATTCACCCCTCCACTTT.

This clonotype was recorded a few times. The DNA of the CDR3 is TGCGCCAGCAGTGAGTATAGGGACTACGAGCAGTACTTC. This codes for CASSEYRDYEQYF. The gene calls are TRBV10-2 and TRBJ2-7; D not resolved. CDR3 length: 13 amino acids. The V gene's germline CDR1 is WSHSY and CDR2 SAAADI. Trimming took off 1 base at V and 3 bases at J, with 7 bases between the two ends.

Remarks on this clonotype: This could be a read error, since a much larger clone is one nucleotide away. The genes are TRBV24-1 and TRBJ2-7; 8 bases map to TRBD2. Germline V gene lookup returns CDR1 KGHDR and CDR2 SFDVKD. Germline trimming cut 6 bases from V and 7 bases from J; bases unmatched to any gene: 10. CDR3 length equals 14 residues. CDR3 nucleotide sequence: TGTGCCACCAGTTCCAGCGGGAGTCCAAATGAGCAGTACTTC. It encodes CATSSSGSPNEQYF.

Turning to this clonotype: The junction and the germline gene differ at one end; a read error may be behind it. This CDR3 reads CASSAPGNSEAFF. The CDR3 DNA is TGCGCCAGCAGTGCGCCAGGGAACTCTGAAGCTTTCTTT. The chain links TRBV10-1 to TRBJ1-1; D is perhaps TRBD1 (5 bases). Per germline, CDR1 WNHNN and CDR2 SYGVQD (reference sequence). The length of the CDR3 is 13 residues.

The chain employs TRBV4-3 and TRBJ1-5; D remains unclear. This CDR3 is built from 15 residues. CDR1 and CDR2 from the germline V gene are LGHNA and YSLEER. Between the trimmed V and J ends, which lost 0 bases and 6 bases, there was a span of 12 bases. DNA of the CDR3: TGCGCCAGCAGCCAAGACCTCATAGGGTCTCAGCCCCAGCATTTT. Encoded protein: CASSQDLIGSQPQHF.